The entry below describes one TCR beta chain. Its antigen is still unknown. Vbeta (60) and Jbeta (13) primers were used in the PCR. TCRdb's table, derived via immunoSEQ multiplex PCR, lists solely in-frame clones and lacks some. The sample includes approximately 110,000 clones, more than 75% of them seen just once. The sample is drawn from a study of cytomegalovirus exposure and HLA in healthy donors. Findings of the study overall: A reported reduction in N-insertions relative to the approximately 670-donor mean was seen in an Asian-associated ancestry cluster in a later analysis. TCR beta V- and J-gene trimming was later associated with a missense DCLRE1C variant.

Germline CDR1 and CDR2: MNHEY and SVGAGI. The V end was cut by 5 bases, the J end by 3 bases, with 13 bases between. The CDR3 covers 14 residues. The sample was PBMCs. The receptor's source is a man aged 35 to 55 in good health and CMV-seronegative. The chain is built from TRBV6-5 and TRBJ1-1; D remains unclear. The CDR3 loop reads CASSRSRGDTEAFF. The CDR3 nucleotides are TGTGCCAGCAGTAGGAGCCGCGGGGACACTGAAGCTTTCTTT.